Shown below are 8 T cell receptor beta chains from a single sample sequenced in a study of PD-1 blockade in mismatch repair-deficient tumors. Assay: immunoSEQ multiplex PCR; the TCRdb copy retains only in-frame clones and omits some. The sample has some 110,000 clones; around three quarters are singletons. The specimen was peripheral blood, collected 60 weeks after starting pembrolizumab. The origin of the receptors is an adult with mismatch repair-deficient cancer.

This clone was recorded at least ten times. The CDR3 protein is CASSQISGEGRDIQYF. CDR3 DNA: TGTGCCAGCAGCCAGATTAGCGGGGAGGGTAGGGACATTCAGTACTTC. The chain employs TRBV4-2 and TRBJ2-4; 8 bases line up with TRBD2. This CDR3 has 16 residues. In germline, CDR1 is LGHNA, CDR2 YNFKEQ. J was trimmed by 8 bases and V by 3 bases; bases with no gene match: 12.

This chain connects TRBV7-9 to TRBJ2-7, with 9 bases lining up with TRBD2. V was clipped by 3 bases and J by 2 bases; unmatched bases: 8. This CDR3 has 16 residues. CDR1 is SEHNR and CDR2 is FQNEAQ in the germline V gene (reference sequence). The CDR3 loop reads CASSFGGSGGTYEQYF. The CDR3 DNA is TGTGCCAGCAGCTTCGGGGGCAGCGGGGGGACCTACGAGCAGTACTTC.

J is TRBJ2-7 and V is TRBV7-2, with 11 positions matching TRBD2. Unmatched junction bases numbered 7, after V lost 5 bases and J lost 4 bases. This CDR3 comprises 15 residues. Germline loops: CDR1 SGHTA, CDR2 FQGNSA. As DNA, the CDR3 is TGTGCCAGCAGCCGCTCCGGGACTAGCGGTTACGAGCAGTACTTC. Encoded protein: CASSRSGTSGYEQYF.

The rearrangement joins TRBV19 to TRBJ1-1; D uncertain. The CDR3 is 15 residues long. Per the germline V gene, CDR1 is LNHDA and CDR2 is SQIVND (reference sequence). V was shortened by 5 bases and J by 0 bases, with 13 bases between the two germline ends. CDR3 bases: TGTGCCAGTAGTTCAGGACGGAGCATGAACACTGAAGCTTTCTTT. Protein: CASSSGRSMNTEAFF.

This chain connects TRBV11-1 to TRBJ2-3; 8 bases agree with TRBD1. J lost 1 base, V lost 5 bases, and 8 bases had no gene match. Germline V CDR1 and CDR2: SGHAT, FQDESV (reference sequence). This CDR3 has 16 residues. The CDR3 loop reads CASSLGQGIRTDTQYF. Here the CDR3 DNA reads TGTGCCAGCAGCCTCGGACAGGGCATACGCACAGATACGCAGTATTTT.

This chain links TRBV5-1 with TRBJ2-3; D assignment may be TRBD1 or TRBD2 (5 bases each). Germline V gene lookup returns CDR1 SGHRS and CDR2 YFSETQ. The germline V and J ends were trimmed by 4 bases and 2 bases, with 11 bases remaining between them. The CDR3 contains 14 residues. The CDR3 bases are TGCGCCAGCAGCGAAGGGACCCACACAGATACGCAGTATTTT. Its protein product is CASSEGTHTDTQYF.

A remark on this clone: The identical CDR3 is also encoded by other nucleotide sequences in the sample. V gene TRBV10-3 combines with J gene TRBJ1-5; no definite D call. V was trimmed by 2 bases and J by 4 bases, leaving 9 bases between them. The CDR3 has 14 amino acids. The germline gives CDR1 ENHRY, CDR2 SYGVKD. CDR3 loop: CAISEGQPNQPQHF. Here the CDR3 DNA reads TGTGCCATCAGTGAGGGGCAGCCAAATCAGCCCCAGCATTTT.

The gene calls are TRBV5-1 and TRBJ2-1; 7 positions agree with TRBD2. Germline V gene data show CDR1 as SGHRS and CDR2 as YFSETQ. V was pared by 4 bases and J by 8 bases, with 12 bases of the junction left unmatched. The CDR3 contains 15 residues. The chain's CDR3 is CASSQTSSLPDEQFF. For the CDR3, the DNA is TGCGCCAGCAGCCAGACTAGCAGTCTTCCCGATGAGCAGTTCTTC.